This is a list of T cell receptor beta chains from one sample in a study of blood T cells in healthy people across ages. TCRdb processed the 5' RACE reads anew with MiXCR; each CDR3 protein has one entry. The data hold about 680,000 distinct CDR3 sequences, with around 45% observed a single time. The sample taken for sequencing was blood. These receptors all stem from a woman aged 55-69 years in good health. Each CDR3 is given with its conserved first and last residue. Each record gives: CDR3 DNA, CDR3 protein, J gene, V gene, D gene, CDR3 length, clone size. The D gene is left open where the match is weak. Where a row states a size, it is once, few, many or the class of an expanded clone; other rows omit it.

cdr3_nt: TGCAGTGCCTCGGGACTAGTAACAGATACGCAGTATTTT; cdr3_aa: CSASGLVTDTQYF; j_call: TRBJ2-3; v_call: TRBV20-1; d_call: TRBD2; cdr3_length: 13; clone_size: NA
cdr3_nt: TGCAGTGCCCACCGGTCGGGACTGCCCTCCTACGAGCAGTACTTC; cdr3_aa: CSAHRSGLPSYEQYF; j_call: TRBJ2-7; v_call: TRBV20-1; d_call: NA; cdr3_length: 15; clone_size: NA
cdr3_nt: TGCGCCAGCAGCCAAGAAAGGTTAAGCGGGGTAATTGAGCAGTTCTTC; cdr3_aa: CASSQERLSGVIEQFF; j_call: TRBJ2-1; v_call: TRBV4-1; d_call: TRBD2; cdr3_length: 16; clone_size: NA
cdr3_nt: TGTGCCAGCAGTCTTGCGCAGGGCGCGCAGCCCCAGCATTTT; cdr3_aa: CASSLAQGAQPQHF; j_call: TRBJ1-5; v_call: TRBV2; d_call: NA; cdr3_length: 14; clone_size: few
cdr3_nt: TGTGCCAGCAGCCGAGGCCTGGCTAGCGGGAGTTTTGCAGATACGCAGTATTTT; cdr3_aa: CASSRGLASGSFADTQYF; j_call: TRBJ2-3; v_call: TRBV9; d_call: TRBD2; cdr3_length: 18; clone_size: NA
cdr3_nt: TGTGCCAGCAGTTTACACGGACTAGCGGGAGATAATGAGCAGTTCTTC; cdr3_aa: CASSLHGLAGDNEQFF; j_call: TRBJ2-1; v_call: TRBV27; d_call: TRBD2; cdr3_length: 16; clone_size: NA
cdr3_nt: TGCGCCAGCAGCTTGCTCGGAACTGGACAGGGCTACACCTTC; cdr3_aa: CASSLLGTGQGYTF; j_call: TRBJ1-2; v_call: TRBV5-1; d_call: NA; cdr3_length: 14; clone_size: NA
cdr3_nt: TGTGCCAGCAGTGAATCCGGGGAAGGCTACACCTTC; cdr3_aa: CASSESGEGYTF; j_call: TRBJ1-2; v_call: TRBV2; d_call: NA; cdr3_length: 12; clone_size: few
cdr3_nt: TGTGCCAGCAGTGGACCCGGTGGCACTGAAGCTTTCTTT; cdr3_aa: CASSGPGGTEAFF; j_call: TRBJ1-1; v_call: TRBV6-1; d_call: NA; cdr3_length: 13; clone_size: few
cdr3_nt: TGTGCCAGCAGCACCCAACAGGGATCAGAGTATGGCTACACCTTC; cdr3_aa: CASSTQQGSEYGYTF; j_call: TRBJ1-2; v_call: TRBV4-2; d_call: NA; cdr3_length: 15; clone_size: few
cdr3_nt: TGTGCCAGCAGTTACGCAGGTTTGACGCAGGAGACCCAGTACTTC; cdr3_aa: CASSYAGLTQETQYF; j_call: TRBJ2-5; v_call: TRBV6-2/TRBV6-3; d_call: NA; cdr3_length: 15; clone_size: NA
cdr3_nt: TGCGCCAGCAGCCAAGACCGACGGGACAATTCACCCCTCCACTTT; cdr3_aa: CASSQDRRDNSPLHF; j_call: TRBJ1-6; v_call: TRBV4-3; d_call: NA; cdr3_length: 15; clone_size: NA
cdr3_nt: TGCGCCAGCAGCTCGCCAGGGTCAAAAGAGACCCAGTACTTC; cdr3_aa: CASSSPGSKETQYF; j_call: TRBJ2-5; v_call: TRBV4-1; d_call: NA; cdr3_length: 14; clone_size: NA
cdr3_nt: TGTGCCTGGTCCCAGGGCTTCACAGATACGCAGTATTTT; cdr3_aa: CAWSQGFTDTQYF; j_call: TRBJ2-3; v_call: TRBV30; d_call: NA; cdr3_length: 13; clone_size: NA
cdr3_nt: TGTGCCATCAGTTCGGGGGCCTCGATAGATACGCAGTATTTT; cdr3_aa: CAISSGASIDTQYF; j_call: TRBJ2-3; v_call: TRBV10-3; d_call: NA; cdr3_length: 14; clone_size: few
cdr3_nt: TGTGCCAGCAGCTTGACAGGGTTTGAATCCTACGAGCAGTACTTC; cdr3_aa: CASSLTGFESYEQYF; j_call: TRBJ2-7; v_call: TRBV7-2; d_call: TRBD1; cdr3_length: 15; clone_size: NA
cdr3_nt: TGTGCCAGCAGAGCCCCGGGACAGGGATTCGAGCAGTACTTC; cdr3_aa: CASRAPGQGFEQYF; j_call: TRBJ2-7; v_call: TRBV12-3/TRBV12-4; d_call: TRBD1; cdr3_length: 14; clone_size: NA